The clone carrying this T cell receptor beta chain was found a few times. The data are from a study of shared T cell receptors in the human thymus. TCRdb's copy holds only in-frame clones and misses some; the assay was immunoSEQ multiplex PCR. The sample lists roughly 550,000 clones, around 78% occurring once. The CDR3 runs to 13 residues. The V gene's germline CDR1 is GTSNPN and CDR2 SVGIG (reference sequence). Trimming left V 3 bases short and J 1 base short, with 9 bases between. These same data were also listed under a study on human thymus T cells. This second study notes: Each of the donors was a healthy Finnish infant who was undergoing open corrective cardiac surgery for congenital heart defects.

The chain joins TRBV30 to TRBJ2-5, with a tentative D call TRBD2 (6 bases). The clonotype originates from a boy younger than two with a congenital heart defect. Sample: thymocytes. The CDR3 loop reads CAWRGGVQETQYF. DNA for the CDR3: TGTGCCTGGAGGGGGGGAGTCCAAGAGACCCAGTACTTC.